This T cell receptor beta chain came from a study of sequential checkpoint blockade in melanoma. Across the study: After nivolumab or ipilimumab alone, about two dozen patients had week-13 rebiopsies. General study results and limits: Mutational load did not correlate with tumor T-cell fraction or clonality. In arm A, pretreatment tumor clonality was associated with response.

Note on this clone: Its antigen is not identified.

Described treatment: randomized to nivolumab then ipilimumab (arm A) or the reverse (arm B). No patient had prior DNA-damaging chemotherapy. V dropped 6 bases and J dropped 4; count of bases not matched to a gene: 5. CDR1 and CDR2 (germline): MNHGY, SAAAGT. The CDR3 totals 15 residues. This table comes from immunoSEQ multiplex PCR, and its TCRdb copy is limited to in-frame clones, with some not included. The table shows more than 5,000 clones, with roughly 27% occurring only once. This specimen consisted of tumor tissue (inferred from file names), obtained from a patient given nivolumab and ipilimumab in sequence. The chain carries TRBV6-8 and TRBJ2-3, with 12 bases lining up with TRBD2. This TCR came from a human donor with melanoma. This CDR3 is CASRVTSGGADTQYF. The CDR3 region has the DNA TGTGCCAGCAGGGTGACTAGCGGGGGAGCAGATACGCAGTATTTT.